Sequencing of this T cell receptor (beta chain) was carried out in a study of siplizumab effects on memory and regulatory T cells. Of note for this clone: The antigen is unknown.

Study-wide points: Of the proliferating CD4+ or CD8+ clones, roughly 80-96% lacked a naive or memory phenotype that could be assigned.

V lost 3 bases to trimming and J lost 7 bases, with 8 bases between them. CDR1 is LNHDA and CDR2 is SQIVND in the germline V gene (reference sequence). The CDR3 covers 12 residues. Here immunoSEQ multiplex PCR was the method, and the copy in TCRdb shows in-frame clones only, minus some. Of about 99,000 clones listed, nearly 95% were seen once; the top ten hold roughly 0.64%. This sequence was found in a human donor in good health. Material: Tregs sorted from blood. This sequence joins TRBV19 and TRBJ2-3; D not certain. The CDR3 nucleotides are TGTGCCAGTAGTATCGCGGATCATACGCAGTATTTT. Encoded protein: CASSIADHTQYF.